This T cell receptor beta chain emerged from a study of brain T cells in children with intractable seizures (dated by TCRdb to the early 2020s). With respect to the entire study: Resected brain tissue from about 50 pediatric epilepsy surgery cases was first screened for immune gene transcripts using a NanoString immunology panel. Among the roughly 12 selected surgery cases, pre-surgery blood was additionally sequenced for eight, leaving four cases with brain tissue only.

Between the V and J ends, shortened by 2 bases and 4 bases respectively, the junction contains 15 bases. The CDR3 runs 17 amino acids, cysteine and phenylalanine included. The retained sequence is limited to the CDR3, 51 bases, with the frame set at the first base. CDR1 and CDR2 are read off the germline V gene (reference sequence) as MNHEY and SMNVEV. Study-wide conclusions, independent of this receptor: Sequencing depth differed between pre- and post-surgery blood, so clones missing from the pre-surgery sample may reflect undersampling. Viral specificity was inferred only from CDR3 sequence similarity, and patients' HCMV serostatus was unknown.

What the time point label conveys for this sample: resected brain tissue, or blood drawn just prior to surgery. The surgery cases that showed the highest brain T cell transcript signatures were chosen for TCR beta chain sequencing of brain tissue, and of blood when it was available. Prior to surgery, the patients had been treated with at least one anti-epileptic drug. TCR-sequenced patients were children with drug-resistant epilepsy due to tuberous sclerosis complex, focal cortical dysplasia, Rasmussen encephalitis or hemimegalencephaly. Blood samples were drawn just before the epilepsy surgery. Bulk genomic DNA was extracted from unsorted brain tissue and whole blood with the Monarch genomic DNA purification kit. As regards this clone: The antigen this receptor binds is unknown. Per-base qualities were not stored, and no clone one base away is much larger.

The immunoSEQ assay was applied to genomic DNA to generate the TCR beta chain sequences. The published analysis was carried out like this. Any CDR3 sequence that did not begin with the conserved framework cysteine at position 104 was removed by hand. To get clonality, the normalized Shannon's Diversity Index was subtracted from one, giving values from 0 (maximal diversity) to 1 (oligoclonal). Chi-squared comparison-of-proportions tests were used to check whether the frequency of the same CDR3 differed between samples, for example brain versus blood. Public clonotypes were found through immuneACCESS searches, while the VDJdb browser was used to judge similarity to known antiviral clonotypes. TCRdb obtained this table from immuneACCESS and retained in-frame rearrangements with V and J assigned. These tables miss some clones; where compared with another copy, unresolved V genes account for less than half of the shortfall, and the remainder is unexplained. V and J calls and clone size come straight from that table; D and trimming were deduced from the DNA. Here the sample has roughly 110,000 clones; 94% occur a single time. Around 4.1% of the sample is in the top ten clones.

This clonotype originated in a boy under three years old with hemimegalencephaly and intractable seizures. The rearranged segments are TRBV27 and TRBJ1-6; 5 matching bases give a weak D call of TRBD1. Sequenced here: peripheral blood, sampled at surgery. The CDR3 is CASSLGDGGTYNSPLHF. The nucleotide sequence is TGTGCCAGCAGTTTAGGAGACGGGGGAACTTATAATTCACCCCTCCACTTT.